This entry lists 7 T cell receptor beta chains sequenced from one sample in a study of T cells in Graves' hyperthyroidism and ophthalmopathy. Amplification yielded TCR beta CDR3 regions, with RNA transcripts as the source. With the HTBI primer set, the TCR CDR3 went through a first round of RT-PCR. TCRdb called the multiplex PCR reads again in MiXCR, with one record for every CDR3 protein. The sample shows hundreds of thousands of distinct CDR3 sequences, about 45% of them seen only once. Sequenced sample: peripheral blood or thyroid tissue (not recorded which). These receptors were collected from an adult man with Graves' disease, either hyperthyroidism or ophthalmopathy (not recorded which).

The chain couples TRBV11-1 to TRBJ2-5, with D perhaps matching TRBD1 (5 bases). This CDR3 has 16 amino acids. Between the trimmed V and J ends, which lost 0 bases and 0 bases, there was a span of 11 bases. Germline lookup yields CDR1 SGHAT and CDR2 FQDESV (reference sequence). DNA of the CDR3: TGTGCCAGCAGCTTAGCTTTGTCGGACAACCAAGAGACCCAGTACTTC. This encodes CASSLALSDNQETQYF.

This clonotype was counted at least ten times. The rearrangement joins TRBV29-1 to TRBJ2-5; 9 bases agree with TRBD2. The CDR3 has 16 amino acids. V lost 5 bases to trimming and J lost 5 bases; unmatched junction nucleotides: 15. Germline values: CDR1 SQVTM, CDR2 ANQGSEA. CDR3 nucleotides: TGCAGCGTTACGGGTGGGCCTAGCGGGATCTATGAGACCCAGTACTTC. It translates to CSVTGGPSGIYETQYF.

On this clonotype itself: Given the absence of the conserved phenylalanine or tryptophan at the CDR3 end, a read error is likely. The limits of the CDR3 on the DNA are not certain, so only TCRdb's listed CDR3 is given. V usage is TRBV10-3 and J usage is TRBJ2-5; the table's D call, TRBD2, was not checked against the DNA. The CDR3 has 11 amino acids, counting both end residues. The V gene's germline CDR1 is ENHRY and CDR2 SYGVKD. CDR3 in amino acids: CAISEGGQRNY.

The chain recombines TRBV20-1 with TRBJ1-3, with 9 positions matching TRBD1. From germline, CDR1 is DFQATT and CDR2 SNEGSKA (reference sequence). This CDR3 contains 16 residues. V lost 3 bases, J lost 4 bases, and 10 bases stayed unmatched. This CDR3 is CSARIPGTGIGNTIYF. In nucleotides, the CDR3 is TGCAGTGCTAGGATCCCCGGGACAGGGATAGGAAACACCATATATTTT.

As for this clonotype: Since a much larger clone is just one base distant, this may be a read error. The CDR3 is CAISSRESYEQYF. For the CDR3, the DNA is TGTGCCATCAGTTCCAGGGAGTCCTACGAGCAGTACTTC. V gene TRBV10-3 combines with J gene TRBJ2-7; D assignment may be TRBD1 or TRBD2 (5 bases each). Trimming pared 5 bases from V and 1 base from J, leaving 9 bases between. This CDR3 region has 13 residues. Germline V gene data show CDR1 as ENHRY and CDR2 as SYGVKD.

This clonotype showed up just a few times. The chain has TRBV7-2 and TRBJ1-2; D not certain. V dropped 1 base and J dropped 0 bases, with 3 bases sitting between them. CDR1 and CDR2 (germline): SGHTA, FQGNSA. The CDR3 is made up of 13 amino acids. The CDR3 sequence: CASSLVTNYGYTF. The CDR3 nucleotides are TGTGCCAGCAGCTTAGTCACTAACTATGGCTACACCTTC.

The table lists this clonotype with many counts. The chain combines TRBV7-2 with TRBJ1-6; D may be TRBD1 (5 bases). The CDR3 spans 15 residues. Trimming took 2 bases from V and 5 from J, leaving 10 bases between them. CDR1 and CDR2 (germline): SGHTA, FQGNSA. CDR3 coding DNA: TGTGCCAGCAGCTTACTGGCAGGGAATAATTCACCCCTCCACTTT. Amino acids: CASSLLAGNNSPLHF.